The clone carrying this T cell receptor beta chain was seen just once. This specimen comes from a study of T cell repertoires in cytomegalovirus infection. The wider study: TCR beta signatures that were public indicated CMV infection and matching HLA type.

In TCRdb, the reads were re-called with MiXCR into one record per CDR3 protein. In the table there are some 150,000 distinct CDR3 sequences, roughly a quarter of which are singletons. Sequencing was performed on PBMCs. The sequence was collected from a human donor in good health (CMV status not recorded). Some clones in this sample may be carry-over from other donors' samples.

The CDR3 reads CSARDGRGAQPQHF. CDR3 DNA: TGCAGTGCTAGAGATGGCAGGGGGGCCCAGCCCCAGCATTTT. The chain links TRBV20-1 to TRBJ1-5, with TRBD1 identical over 7 bases. Germline CDR1 is DFQATT and CDR2 is SNEGSKA (reference sequence). This CDR3 contains 14 residues. The ends lost 0 bases at V and 7 bases at J; junction bases unmatched: 6.